The clone carrying this TCR beta chain was detected many times. Its antigen is not known. The treatment here: oral pan-JAK inhibitor, 5-10 mg twice daily. Peripheral blood samples and lesional scalp punch biopsies were obtained from alopecia areata patients. This sample is part of a study of CD8+ T cells in alopecia areata. About the research overall: Patients remained on tofacitinib for 6 to 18 months and then went 6 months without it. Findings of the study overall: Scalp clonality decreased significantly with tofacitinib, and so did expanded CD8+ clones among the top 100.

The CDR3 sequence is 17 residues long. Germline CDR1 and CDR2: SGHVS and FQNEAQ. Germline trimming cut 3 bases from V and 0 bases from J; bases unmatched to any gene: 8. RNA was extracted and reverse transcribed into cDNA as the sequencing template. TCRdb's copy holds only in-frame clones and misses some; the assay was immunoSEQ multiplex PCR. The profile shows 270,000 or so clones, over 45% of them singletons. The material sequenced was CD4+ T cells sorted from blood, taken at week 24, from a patient treated with tofacitinib. V and J are TRBV7-8 and TRBJ2-7, with 10 nucleotides matching TRBD1. This sequence originates from a human donor with alopecia areata. CDR3 protein: CASSFATGGDGSYEQYF. The CDR3 nucleotides are TGTGCCAGCAGCTTCGCGACAGGGGGCGACGGCTCCTACGAGCAGTACTTC.